The 26 T cell receptor beta chains given below trace back to one sample, sequenced in a study of cytotoxic CD8 clonotypes in ibrutinib-treated CLL. Sequenced by immunoSEQ multiplex PCR; TCRdb stores in-frame clones only, minus some. The sample comprises more than 200,000 clones, 75% to 80% of which are singletons, and about an eighth rests with the top ten. Sequenced here: PBMCs, sampled after 12 months of ibrutinib treatment. All receptors derive from a human donor with chronic lymphocytic leukemia.

CDR3 nucleotide sequence: TGTGCCAGCAGCGTAACCACAGATACGCAGTATTTT. It yields the protein CASSVTTDTQYF. V usage is TRBV9 and J usage is TRBJ2-3, with D unresolved. The CDR3 contains 12 residues. V lost 1 base to trimming and J lost 2 bases, with 2 bases between them. Germline loops: CDR1 SGDLS, CDR2 YYNGEE.

The chain uses TRBV6-5 and TRBJ2-1, with D possibly being TRBD1 (6 bases). With 2 bases removed from V and 6 bases from J, the gap between germline ends came to 14 bases. Germline CDR1 is MNHEY and CDR2 is SVGAGI. This CDR3 contains 15 residues. CDR3 loop: CASSYGGVRFNEQFF. The CDR3 coding sequence is TGTGCCAGCAGTTACGGGGGCGTCCGTTTCAATGAGCAGTTCTTC.

This clone was observed once. This sequence joins TRBV19 and TRBJ2-1, with 9 nucleotides matching TRBD1. The CDR3 length is 15 residues. Trimming took 5 bases from V and 6 from J; bases not matched to a gene: 8. CDR1 and CDR2 from the germline V gene are LNHDA and SQIVND (reference sequence). DNA of the CDR3: TGTGCCAGTAGTCCCCGCCCGGGACAGGGCAATGAGCAGTTCTTC. Its translation is CASSPRPGQGNEQFF.

The chain couples TRBV5-1 to TRBJ2-3; no clear D. Between the trimmed V and J ends, which lost 4 bases and 4 bases, there was a span of 13 bases. The CDR3 is 14 amino acids. Per germline, CDR1 SGHRS and CDR2 YFSETQ. The DNA of the CDR3 is TGCGCCAGCAGCCCAACCCGCTCATCAGATACGCAGTATTTT. Residues: CASSPTRSSDTQYF.

The chain employs TRBV6-6 and TRBJ2-1; unclear D gene. This CDR3 spans 13 amino acids. Germline loops: CDR1 MNHNY, CDR2 SVGAGI (reference sequence). Trimming pared 7 bases from V and 0 bases from J, leaving 7 bases between. This CDR3 reads CASMDRSYNEQFF. The CDR3 DNA is TGTGCCAGCATGGACCGCTCCTACAATGAGCAGTTCTTC.

The chain employs TRBV7-9 and TRBJ1-2; TRBD1 is a possible D gene (6 bases). The CDR3 runs to 17 residues. Germline CDR1 reads SEHNR; CDR2 reads FQNEAQ (reference sequence). The ends were cut back, 2 bases at V and 2 bases at J, with 18 bases in the middle. The CDR3 coding sequence is TGTGCCAGCAGCTTACTTACTGATTTGCAGGGGAACTATGGCTACACCTTC. Translating gives CASSLLTDLQGNYGYTF.

This clone was picked up a small number of times. This sequence joins TRBV18 and TRBJ2-1, with 11 nucleotides matching TRBD1. The CDR3 contains 16 residues. Looked up from germline, CDR1 is KGHSH and CDR2 is LQKENI. Trimming at V came to 5 bases and at J to 4 bases, leaving 7 bases not matched to a gene. The chain's CDR3 is CASSDRTGGRYNEQFF. The CDR3 DNA follows: TGTGCCAGCTCAGACAGGACAGGGGGCCGGTACAATGAGCAGTTCTTC.

This clone was picked up a small number of times. This clone may be a read error of a much larger clone one base away. The gene calls are TRBV29-1 and TRBJ1-1; D not certain. CDR1 is SQVTM and CDR2 is ANQGSEA in the germline V gene. V lost 4 bases and J 3 bases, leaving 3 bases between the germline ends. The CDR3 length is 10 residues. The CDR3 protein is CSVVYTEAFF. The CDR3 DNA follows: TGCAGCGTTGTGTACACTGAAGCTTTCTTT.

This clone was seen only a few times. This chain links TRBV2 with TRBJ2-1, with TRBD2 matching 10 bases. The CDR3 has 17 residues. Germline V gives CDR1 SNHLY, CDR2 FYNNEI. The ends lost 6 bases at V and 8 bases at J; junction bases unmatched: 16. CDR3 sequence (DNA): TGTGCCAGCAGGACCCCGGGGAGCGGGGGGGCCAGGGATGAGCAGTTCTTC. This translates into CASRTPGSGGARDEQFF.

The chain has TRBV2 and TRBJ2-5; D gene ambiguous. CDR1 is SNHLY and CDR2 is FYNNEI in the germline V gene. The CDR3 length is 14 residues. V was trimmed by 6 bases and J by 2 bases, leaving 13 bases between them. The CDR3: CASRTEPLQETQYF. CDR3 nucleotide sequence: TGTGCCAGCAGAACTGAGCCTCTTCAAGAGACCCAGTACTTC.

The V gene is TRBV7-6, the J gene TRBJ1-6, with 7 nucleotides matching TRBD1. The J segment lost 7 bases and the V segment lost 1 base, leaving 7 bases of the junction unmatched. CDR1 SGHVS and CDR2 FNYEAQ come from the germline V gene. CDR3 length equals 16 residues. DNA of the CDR3: TGTGCCAGCAGCTTAGAGGCCGGGACAGCAAATTCACCCCTCCACTTT. Protein sequence: CASSLEAGTANSPLHF.

The DNA of the CDR3 is TGTGCCAGCAGCCAAGAAGTACTAGCGGGGGGGGCCCTAGAGACCCAGTACTTC. Amino acid sequence: CASSQEVLAGGALETQYF. This chain uses TRBV4-2 with TRBJ2-5, with TRBD2 matching over 13 bases. Germline trimming cut 0 bases from V and 4 bases from J; bases unmatched to any gene: 8. This CDR3 comprises 18 residues. CDR1 is LGHNA, CDR2 YNFKEQ, per germline.

V usage is TRBV7-2 and J usage is TRBJ2-5; no reliable D call. V gave up 3 bases and J gave up 4 bases, with 3 bases separating them. This CDR3 contains 11 residues. The V gene's germline CDR1 is SGHTA and CDR2 FQGNSA. This CDR3 is CASSLTETQYF. In DNA form, the CDR3 reads TGTGCCAGCAGCTTGACAGAGACCCAGTACTTC.

V and J are TRBV15 and TRBJ2-2; no definite D call. CDR3 size: 17 residues. V lost 3 bases, J lost 4 bases, and 18 bases lay in between. Per the germline V gene, CDR1 is LNHNV and CDR2 is YYDKDF (reference sequence). CDR3 nucleotide sequence: TGTGCCACCAGCAGGAGGTTTGACATACCGGGCACCGGGGAGCTGTTTTTT. Translating it yields CATSRRFDIPGTGELFF.

This chain joins TRBV25-1 and TRBJ2-7; TRBD1 agrees at 9 bases. This CDR3 has 17 residues. J gave up 3 bases and V 4 bases, and 13 bases lay outside the gene matches. Germline-derived CDR1 and CDR2 are MGHDK and SYGVNS. The CDR3 reads CASSAGGWTGVVYEQYF. The CDR3 DNA sequence: TGTGCCAGCAGTGCGGGGGGTTGGACAGGGGTAGTCTACGAGCAGTACTTC.

The genes are TRBV19 and TRBJ2-7; D not certain. CDR3 length: 14 residues. Trimming cost V 9 bases and J 3 bases, with 18 bases left between them. Germline lookup yields CDR1 LNHDA and CDR2 SQIVND (reference sequence). The CDR3 nucleotides are TGTGCCAGCCGACGGGCCCCCGGGTTCTACGAGCAGTACTTC. This sequence encodes CASRRAPGFYEQYF.

DNA for the CDR3: TGTGCCAGCAGCGTAGGGGCCTCCCTAAGTAATGAGCAGTTCTTC. This codes for CASSVGASLSNEQFF. The rearrangement uses TRBV9 and TRBJ2-1; D call uncertain. This CDR3 is 15 amino acids long. The germline V and J ends were trimmed by 0 bases and 7 bases, with 14 bases remaining between them. Germline V lookup: CDR1 SGDLS, CDR2 YYNGEE.

V usage is TRBV23-1 and J usage is TRBJ1-1, with D maybe TRBD1 (5 bases). TRBV23-1 is assigned to the ORF class and has an uncertain function. Trimming cost V 6 bases and J 9 bases, with 23 bases left between them. There are 15 residues in the CDR3. In DNA, the CDR3 is TGCGCCAGCAGCCAGGGAAACGGGCCATCTTACAAAGCTTTCTTT. Translating it yields CASSQGNGPSYKAFF.

This chain uses TRBV4-1 with TRBJ2-4, with D perhaps matching TRBD1 (6 bases). The CDR3 has 15 amino acids. Trimming stripped 4 bases from V and 0 bases from J, with 10 bases between. CDR1 MGHRA and CDR2 YSYEKL come from the germline V gene. The CDR3 nucleotides are TGCGCCAGCAGCCGACAGGCCGTAGCCAAAAACATTCAGTACTTC. Its protein is CASSRQAVAKNIQYF.

The CDR3 nucleotides read TGTGCCAGCAGCTTGGACAGCCTCTCCTACAATGAGCAGTTCTTC. Translating gives CASSLDSLSYNEQFF. This chain joins TRBV5-4 and TRBJ2-1, with D hard to call. V lost 0 bases, J lost 0 bases, and 7 bases lay in between. This CDR3 spans 15 amino acids. Germline V lookup: CDR1 SGHNT, CDR2 YYREEE (reference sequence).

Ten or more counts support this clone. The J gene is TRBJ1-1, the V gene TRBV4-2; 7 bases agree with TRBD1. CDR1 is LGHNA and CDR2 is YNFKEQ in the germline V gene. Germline trimming cut 0 bases from V and 1 base from J; bases unmatched to any gene: 2. CDR3 size: 15 residues. CDR3 in amino acids: CASSQEYRGNTEAFF. As DNA, the CDR3 is TGTGCCAGCAGCCAAGAGTACAGGGGGAACACTGAAGCTTTCTTT.

This clone was seen a few times. Other nucleotide sequences in the sample specify the same CDR3. The chain links TRBV18 to TRBJ2-7, with TRBD2 matching 7 bases. V lost 0 bases, J lost 2 bases, and 4 bases stayed unmatched. This CDR3 comprises 15 residues. Germline CDR1 is KGHSH and CDR2 is LQKENI. CDR3 nucleotide sequence: TGTGCCAGCTCACCACCGGCGGGAGCGGCCTACGAGCAGTACTTC. As protein: CASSPPAGAAYEQYF.

The gene calls are TRBV7-6 and TRBJ2-2; possibly TRBD1 or TRBD2 for D (7 bases each). Between the trimmed V and J ends, which lost 5 bases and 3 bases, there was a span of 13 bases. Looked up from germline, CDR1 is SGHVS and CDR2 is FNYEAQ. This CDR3 region has 15 residues. Written as DNA, the CDR3 is TGTGCCAGCAGCCAGGGGGGGGCCTACACCGGGGAGCTGTTTTTT. Residues: CASSQGGAYTGELFF.

V usage is TRBV27 and J usage is TRBJ2-7; D possibly corresponds to TRBD2 (6 bases). V gave up 4 bases and J gave up 1 base, with 14 bases separating them. The length of the CDR3 is 15 residues. In germline, CDR1 is MNHEY, CDR2 SMNVEV (reference sequence). The DNA for the CDR3 is TGTGCCAGCAGTTGGGCGGGGCATACTTCCTACGAGCAGTACTTC. Translated: CASSWAGHTSYEQYF.

The rearrangement joins TRBV28 to TRBJ2-7; 7 nucleotides match TRBD1. The CDR3 consists of 14 residues. The V gene's germline CDR1 is MDHEN and CDR2 SYDVKM. V shed 6 bases, J shed 0 bases, and the junction held 5 bases outside the gene matches. The CDR3 region has the DNA TGTGCCAGCAGATCCGGACAGGACTCCTACGAGCAGTACTTC. Its translation: CASRSGQDSYEQYF.

The chain employs TRBV2 and TRBJ1-1, with D perhaps TRBD1 (6 bases). Trimming took 8 bases from V and 4 from J, leaving 26 bases between them. CDR1 and CDR2 from the germline V gene are SNHLY and FYNNEI. The CDR3 runs 17 residues. CDR3 nucleotide sequence: TGTGCCAGCCCCAGAGAGGCGACAGGTCCGAGAGGCACTGAAGCTTTCTTT. Translating gives CASPREATGPRGTEAFF.